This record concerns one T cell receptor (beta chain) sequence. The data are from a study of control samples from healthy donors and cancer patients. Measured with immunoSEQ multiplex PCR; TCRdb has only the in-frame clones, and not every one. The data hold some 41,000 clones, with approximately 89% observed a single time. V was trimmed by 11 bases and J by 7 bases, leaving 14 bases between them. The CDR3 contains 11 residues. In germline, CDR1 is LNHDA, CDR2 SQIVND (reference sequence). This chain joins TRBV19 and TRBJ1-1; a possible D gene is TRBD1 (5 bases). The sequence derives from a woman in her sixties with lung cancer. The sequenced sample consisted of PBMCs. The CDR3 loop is CASWGTGEAFF. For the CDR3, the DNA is TGTGCCTCCTGGGGGACGGGTGAAGCTTTCTTT.